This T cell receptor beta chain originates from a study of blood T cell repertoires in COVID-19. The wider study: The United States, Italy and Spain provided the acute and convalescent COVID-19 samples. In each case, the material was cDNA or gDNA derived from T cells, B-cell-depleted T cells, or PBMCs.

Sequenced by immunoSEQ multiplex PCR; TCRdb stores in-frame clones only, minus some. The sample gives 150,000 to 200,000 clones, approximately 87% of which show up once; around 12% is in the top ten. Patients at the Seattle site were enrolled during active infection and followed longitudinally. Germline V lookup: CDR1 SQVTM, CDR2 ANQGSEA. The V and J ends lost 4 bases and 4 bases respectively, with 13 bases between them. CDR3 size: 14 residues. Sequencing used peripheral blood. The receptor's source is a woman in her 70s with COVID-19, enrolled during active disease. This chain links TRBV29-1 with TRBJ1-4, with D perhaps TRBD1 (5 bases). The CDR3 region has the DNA TGCAGCGTTGCCCGTGCGGGGGTTAATGAAAAACTGTTTTTT. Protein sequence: CSVARAGVNEKLFF.